These T cell receptor beta chains were read from a single sample in a study of OX40 agonist ivuxolimab in advanced cancers. The table came from immunoSEQ multiplex PCR; TCRdb's copy has only in-frame clones and leaves some out. There are more than 45,000 clones in the sample; approximately 87% occur only once, and 2.5% to 3.5% lies in the top ten. The sample in question was CD4+ or CD8+ T cells sorted from blood, obtained in a trial of the OX40 agonist ivuxolimab. All receptors come from an adult with an advanced solid tumor such as melanoma, head and neck, liver or kidney cancer. The CDR3 runs from the conserved cysteine through the conserved F or W. Each record gives: J gene, V gene, CDR3 protein.

TRBJ2-5 TRBV30 CAWGLGLAGETQYF
TRBJ2-4 TRBV27 CASRLLGQNIQYF
TRBJ2-7 TRBV18 CASSPGTNSYEQYF
TRBJ2-7 TRBV10-3 CAIRGQGGAYEQYF
TRBJ2-1 TRBV30 CAWTTGYNEQFF
TRBJ2-1 TRBV4-2 CASRRTASGGRPVDEQFF
TRBJ2-4 TRBV29-1 CSVGQGENIQYF
TRBJ2-3 TRBV2 CASSGTGTDTQYF
TRBJ1-1 TRBV19 CASSPSGQGAKTEAFF
TRBJ2-3 TRBV7-2 CASSLAAGPVTDTQYF
TRBJ2-5 TRBV12-5 CASGLGQGETQYF
TRBJ1-5 TRBV6-1 CASSPESNQPQHF
TRBJ2-5 TRBV7-2 CASSLGVRQQETQYF
TRBJ1-2 TRBV19 CASNSGDQNYGYTF
TRBJ1-5 TRBV19 CASSLGDGRLPQHF
TRBJ1-1 TRBV6-5 CASSYSAGNPNTEAFF
TRBJ1-1 TRBV9 CASSLDGRRTEAFF
TRBJ2-7 TRBV23-1 CASRGAGLSSYEQYF
TRBJ2-7 TRBV6-5 CASRTGDSYEQYF
TRBJ2-5 TRBV11-3 CASSFSDRFYF
TRBJ2-4 TRBV5-1 CASRSQNIQYF
TRBJ2-1 TRBV4-1 CASSQGLAGSRFF
TRBJ1-1 TRBV9 CASSSRGLNTEAFF
TRBJ2-3 TRBV5-1 CASSLATRDTQYF
TRBJ2-2 TRBV9 CASSVRQGRLFF
TRBJ2-2 TRBV19 CASSITGGSGELFF
TRBJ1-4 TRBV11-1 CASSSSRERGKLFF
TRBJ2-1 TRBV7-9 CASSPGTGDFVNNEQFF
TRBJ2-2 TRBV5-4 CASSPKGHANTGELFF
TRBJ1-4 TRBV5-8 CASSPGQEEKLFF
TRBJ2-1 TRBV18 CASSPRNPDPTDENNEQFF
TRBJ2-1 TRBV7-2 CASSLLPTDGNEQFF
TRBJ1-3 TRBV28 CASSNIWGTGGNTIYF
TRBJ1-6 TRBV5-1 CASSLTVSSTTDNSPLHF
TRBJ2-3 TRBV9 CASSVASGTDTQYF
TRBJ1-2 TRBV29-1 CSVGGIDRDYGYTF
TRBJ1-5 TRBV28 CASSLPGLVRSNQPQHF
TRBJ1-2 TRBV7-8 CASSLERNRGPANYGYTF
TRBJ2-1 TRBV9 CASSVARANEQFF
TRBJ2-1 TRBV19 CASSRGGILMNEQFF
TRBJ2-1 TRBV5-1 CASSFGDSSYNEQFF
TRBJ2-2 TRBV7-6 CASSLGSNTGELFF
TRBJ2-7 TRBV10-3 CAISDPRGQTYEQYF
TRBJ1-1 TRBV7-2 CASSFSGTEAFF
TRBJ2-3 TRBV11-3 CASSLAAGWTDTQYF
TRBJ1-6 TRBV15 CATSRVGGNSPLHF
TRBJ2-2 TRBV7-6 CASSLGGRLNTGELFF
TRBJ2-5 TRBV7-8 CASSLEGSGATRTQYF
TRBJ1-3 TRBV2 CASSVSGNTIYF
TRBJ2-1 TRBV7-6 CASSSSGGWNEQFF
TRBJ2-3 TRBV11-1 CASSFVHTDVIQYF
TRBJ2-1 TRBV7-2 CASSPRLAGGGGQFF
TRBJ2-2 TRBV2 CASSPRTAGELFF
TRBJ1-1 TRBV18 CASSKIENTEAFF
TRBJ2-3 TRBV18 CASSPRQGSTDTQYF